The 9 T cell receptor beta chains reported below all come from one sample, sequenced in a study of blood T cell repertoires in COVID-19. Some clones are missing from TCRdb's copy, which holds only in-frame ones; the method was immunoSEQ multiplex PCR. The sample contains roughly 380,000 clones, 81% of which appear only once. Material: peripheral blood. These receptors all come from a human donor with acute or convalescent COVID-19. The donor label of this sample is uncertain.

The chain joins TRBV3-1 (or the pseudogene TRBV3-2) to TRBJ2-1; 7 positions match TRBD2. CDR1 and CDR2 from the germline V gene are LGHDT and YNNKEL (reference sequence). V trimming: 0 bases; J trimming: 0 bases; junction bases outside the gene matches: 8. The CDR3 has 18 amino acids. The CDR3, as DNA: TGTGCCAGCAGCCAAGACTATAGCGGGTTAAGCTCCTACAATGAGCAGTTCTTC. Amino acids: CASSQDYSGLSSYNEQFF.

The rearrangement joins TRBV15 to TRBJ2-5; D is unclear. The V gene lost 0 bases and the J gene lost 5 bases, with 7 bases spanning the gap. Germline V CDR1 and CDR2: LNHNV, YYDKDF (reference sequence). The length of the CDR3 is 13 residues. In nucleotides, the CDR3 is TGTGCCACCAGCAGAGACAACGGGGAGACCCAGTACTTC. Amino acids: CATSRDNGETQYF.

The chain carries TRBV19 and TRBJ1-2, with D unclear. CDR1 LNHDA and CDR2 SQIVND come from the germline V gene (reference sequence). The CDR3 loop spans 14 amino acids. Deletions cut 3 bases from V and 6 bases from J, with 14 bases between. CDR3 DNA: TGTGCCAGTAGTATTTCCGGGGTCGTGGATGGCTACACCTTC. This encodes CASSISGVVDGYTF.

The chain joins TRBV7-9 to TRBJ2-5, with 13 bases lining up with TRBD2. This CDR3 has 16 amino acids. The V gene end was trimmed by 5 bases and the J gene end by 5 bases; junction bases not matched to a gene: 8. Germline V gene data show CDR1 as SEHNR and CDR2 as FQNEAQ (reference sequence). CDR3 DNA: TGTGCCAGCAGCGCTGGACTAGCGGGGGCTGGGGAGACCCAGTACTTC. This sequence encodes CASSAGLAGAGETQYF.

V is TRBV4-1 and J is TRBJ1-3, with D unresolved. Trimming stripped 1 base from V and 0 bases from J, with 4 bases between. This CDR3 contains 14 residues. Germline values: CDR1 MGHRA, CDR2 YSYEKL. CDR3: CASSQAGSGNTIYF. The DNA of the CDR3 is TGCGCCAGCAGCCAAGCCGGCTCTGGAAACACCATATATTTT.

The chain couples TRBV15 to TRBJ2-3; 8 bases agree with TRBD2. The CDR3 extends over 15 amino acids. Looked up from germline, CDR1 is LNHNV and CDR2 is YYDKDF (reference sequence). V gave up 5 bases and J gave up 4 bases; unmatched junction bases: 8. CDR3 sequence (DNA): TGTGCCACCAGCTCCCCCGGGACTAGGCCAGATACGCAGTATTTT. Its translation is CATSSPGTRPDTQYF. The full variable domain, in which reference TRBV15 and TRBJ2-3 provide the parts outside the CDR3, is DAMVIQNPRYQVTQFGKPVTLSCSQTLNHNVMYWYQQKSSQAPKLLFHYYDKDFNNEADTPDNFQSRRPNTSFCFLDIRSPGLGDTAMYLCATSSPGTRPDTQYFGPGTRLTVL.

This clone was seen just once. The V call is TRBV6-4, the J call TRBJ1-1; 7 bases align to TRBD1. V gave up 4 bases and J gave up 5 bases; unmatched junction bases: 4. Germline V gene lookup returns CDR1 MRHNA and CDR2 SNTAGT. The CDR3 loop spans 13 amino acids. This CDR3 is CASSAKQGTEAFF. Written as DNA, the CDR3 is TGTGCCAGCAGTGCCAAACAGGGGACTGAAGCTTTCTTT.

This chain connects TRBV23-1 to TRBJ2-7; D might be TRBD1 (6 bases). TRBV23-1 falls under the ORF class, with uncertain function. The CDR3 has 14 residues. V gave up 11 bases and J gave up 4 bases, with 21 bases separating them. CDR3 coding DNA: TGCGCCCTCCTCTCCTGGGACATCTTTTACGAGCAGTACTTC. This codes for CALLSWDIFYEQYF.

The V call is TRBV30, the J call TRBJ1-1; D is possibly TRBD1 (6 bases). Trimming pared 3 bases from V and 7 bases from J, leaving 9 bases between. The germline V gene encodes CDR1 GTSNPN and CDR2 SVGIG (reference sequence). The CDR3 length is 11 residues. The DNA of the CDR3 is TGTGCCTGGAGCGGACAGTTTGAAGCTTTCTTT. The encoded protein is CAWSGQFEAFF.